Described below is a single T cell receptor beta chain sequence and its context. This sample was included in a study of blood T cell repertoires in COVID-19. Study background: From the United States, Italy and Spain came samples of acute and convalescent COVID-19. T cells, B-cell-depleted T cells, or PBMCs provided the cDNA or gDNA that served as material.

Per the original data handling: Reference gene primer amplification yielded estimated nucleated cell counts. This table comes from immunoSEQ multiplex PCR, and its TCRdb copy is limited to in-frame clones, with some not included. That table gives V, J and clone size, and the DNA gave D and trimming. The profile shows around 110,000 clones, roughly 77% of them singletons. The sequenced sample consisted of peripheral blood. The receptor was derived from a man aged 55 to 70 with active or convalescent COVID-19.

The CDR3 DNA is TGTGCCATACACCGGGACAGTATAGATGAGCAGTTCTTC. Amino acids: CAIHRDSIDEQFF. The J gene is TRBJ2-1, the V gene TRBV10-3; TRBD1 aligns across 7 bases. Per germline, CDR1 ENHRY and CDR2 SYGVKD. The CDR3 is 13 amino acids. V gave up 9 bases and J gave up 8 bases; unmatched junction bases: 10.